The T cell receptor beta chain under discussion was sequenced for a study of blood T cell repertoires in COVID-19. The repertoire was sequenced with immunoSEQ multiplex PCR; TCRdb's copy has only in-frame clones and lacks some. The sample contains about 280,000 clones, around 92% of which appear only once. Ages ranged from about 18 to 89 years, with residence in 24 US areas. Participants reported their clinical history, and cohort assignment relied on those reports. Recovered status in Cohort 3 required two negative PCRs, clearance, or symptom resolution. This CDR3 region has 13 residues. Looked up from germline, CDR1 is ENHRY and CDR2 is SYGVKD. V gave up 11 bases and J gave up 10 bases; unmatched junction bases: 11.

Sequencing was performed on PBMCs or T cells enriched from blood (not recorded which). This chain links TRBV10-3 with TRBJ1-6; 7 bases are shared with TRBD1. This TCR was recovered from a woman aged 60 to 75 who had recovered from COVID-19. For the CDR3, the DNA is TGTGCCTCCAGGGGGGCCTCTGCGTCACCCCTCCACTTT. Its protein product is CASRGASASPLHF.